This TCR beta chain came from a study of beta chain features in type 1 diabetes. Notes on the study in general: Moderate but significant shortening of TCRB CDR3s was recorded in all four CD4+ subsets from Type 1 diabetes patients.

This clone occurred a few times. Its specificity is not known. cDNA synthesis used the whole RNA isolate, giving expressed TCRB sequences. The repertoire was sequenced with immunoSEQ multiplex PCR; TCRdb's copy has only in-frame clones and lacks some. The sample yields 250,000 to 300,000 clones, about 23% seen once. The sample taken for sequencing was naive CD4+ T cells from blood. This clonotype was obtained from a woman in her twenties or thirties with type 1 diabetes.

The CDR3 DNA sequence: TGTGCCAGCAGCTCCGGGAGGGGGAACATTCAGTACTTC. This codes for CASSSGRGNIQYF. The chain has TRBV7-9 and TRBJ2-4, with 8 bases aligning to TRBD2. V gave up 4 bases and J gave up 7 bases; unmatched junction bases: 3. The CDR3 consists of 13 residues. The germline gives CDR1 SEHNR, CDR2 FQNEAQ (reference sequence).